The 22 T cell receptor beta chains given below trace back to one sample, sequenced in a study of T cells in Graves' hyperthyroidism and ophthalmopathy (dated by TCRdb to the late 2010s). The method was multiplex PCR. Sequencing took place on an Illumina HiSeq 2000. The TCR beta CDR3 regions were amplified from RNA transcripts. The TCR CDR3 was subjected to a first round of RT-PCR using the HTBI primer set and the Qiagen OneStep RT-PCR kit. TCRdb reprocessing: public reads trimmed at Q25 with fastp, clones called with MiXCR, in-frame beta chains kept. All rows with the same CDR3 protein become a single entry with the most common DNA and genes. Present in this sample are hundreds of thousands of distinct CDR3 sequences, more than 15% of which were seen just once. Over 7.5% of the sample belongs to the ten largest clones. The specimen sequenced was blood. These receptors all come from a woman between 18 and 30 years old with Graves' hyperthyroidism.

This clonotype was observed at least ten times. The chain joins TRBV5-1 to TRBJ1-2, with D possibly matching TRBD1 (5 bases). The germline gives CDR1 SGHRS, CDR2 YFSETQ. The CDR3 runs 14 residues. V was trimmed by 7 bases and J by 8 bases, leaving 21 bases between them. The CDR3 nucleotides read TGCGCCAGCCGAGGTCAGGGCTTGGTACGGGGCTACACCTTC. Its translation is CASRGQGLVRGYTF. Variable domain in full (rest from reference TRBV5-1 and TRBJ1-2): KAGVTQTPRYLIKTRGQQVTLSCSPISGHRSVSWYQQTPGQGLQFLFEYFSETQRNKGNFPGRFSGRQFSNSRSEMNVSTLELGDSALYLCASRGQGLVRGYTFGSGTRLTVV.

The chain joins TRBV29-1 to TRBJ2-3; TRBD2 agrees at 9 bases. The CDR3 has 14 amino acids. V lost 4 bases to trimming and J lost 6 bases; unmatched junction nucleotides: 8. Per germline, CDR1 SQVTM and CDR2 ANQGSEA. The CDR3 nucleotides are TGCAGCGTTGTGGCTCTAGCGGGACGGGATACGCAGTATTTT. As protein: CSVVALAGRDTQYF.

This clonotype was seen more than once but under ten times. The chain joins TRBV6-1 to TRBJ2-2, with no clear D. The V end lost 5 bases, the J end lost 5 bases, and 18 bases lay between the germline ends. Per the germline V gene, CDR1 is MNHNS and CDR2 is SASEGT. The CDR3 totals 16 residues. The CDR3 loop reads CASSLLERVGTGELFF. As DNA, the CDR3 is TGTGCCAGCAGTTTGTTAGAAAGGGTTGGGACCGGGGAGCTGTTTTTT.

In this sample, this clonotype turned up many times. The CDR3 reads CASSSQSNTGELFF. The CDR3 DNA follows: TGTGCCAGCAGCTCTCAGTCGAACACCGGGGAGCTGTTTTTT. The genes are TRBV2 and TRBJ2-2; no clear D gene. V was cut by 6 bases and J by 0 bases, with 8 bases left in between. The CDR3 extends over 14 amino acids. The germline V gene encodes CDR1 SNHLY and CDR2 FYNNEI.

This clonotype appeared many times. Here the CDR3 DNA reads TGTGCCAGCAGCGCCGGGGGGTACGAGCAGTACTTC. Amino acids: CASSAGGYEQYF. V is TRBV11-3 and J is TRBJ2-7, with TRBD2 matching 7 bases. The ends lost 5 bases at V and 4 bases at J; junction bases unmatched: 2. The CDR3 contains 12 residues. Per the germline V gene, CDR1 is SGHNT and CDR2 is YENEEA.

This clonotype came up many times. The chain joins TRBV2 to TRBJ1-5; no definite D call. Germline CDR1 and CDR2: SNHLY and FYNNEI. The CDR3 is made up of 13 amino acids. Trimming left V 3 bases short and J 3 bases short, with 6 bases between. The CDR3 DNA reads TGTGCCAGCAGTGACGAGGCCAATCAGCCCCAGCATTTT. This gives the protein CASSDEANQPQHF.

This clonotype showed up many times. The CDR3 reads CASSWGINQPQHF. The CDR3 nucleotides read TGTGCCAGCAGCTGGGGGATCAATCAGCCCCAGCATTTT. This sequence joins TRBV13 and TRBJ1-5, with D tentatively TRBD1 (5 bases). CDR1 and CDR2 (germline): PRHDT, FYEKMQ (reference sequence). V lost 4 bases, J lost 3 bases, and 7 bases lay in between. The CDR3 length is 13 residues.

This clonotype was observed at least ten times. The chain uses TRBV28 and TRBJ2-7; tentative D call: TRBD1 (6 bases). The CDR3 has 15 amino acids. Per the germline V gene, CDR1 is MDHEN and CDR2 is SYDVKM. With 3 bases removed from V and 5 bases from J, the gap between germline ends came to 17 bases. The CDR3 sequence: CASSLYRDTEDEQYF. Here the CDR3 DNA reads TGTGCCAGCAGTTTGTACAGGGATACAGAGGACGAGCAGTACTTC.

In its sample, this clonotype was seen many times. The CDR3 sequence is CASSFGNQETQYF. The CDR3 DNA reads TGTGCCAGCAGCTTCGGCAACCAAGAGACCCAGTACTTC. This chain links TRBV11-2 with TRBJ2-5; unclear D gene. Trimming shortened V by 3 bases and J by 0 bases, and 5 bases separated the two germline ends. Germline V lookup: CDR1 SGHAT, CDR2 FQNNGV. This CDR3 contains 13 residues.

This clonotype has at least ten counts. This chain links TRBV30 with TRBJ1-5, with a tentative D call TRBD1 (5 bases). The germline V gene encodes CDR1 GTSNPN and CDR2 SVGIG (reference sequence). The CDR3 is made up of 14 amino acids. The ends were cut back, 3 bases at V and 2 bases at J, with 11 bases in the middle. As DNA, the CDR3 is TGTGCCTGGAGGGGGCAGGTTGGCAATCAGCCCCAGCATTTT. Residues: CAWRGQVGNQPQHF. The variable domain in full, completed from reference TRBV30 and TRBJ1-5, reads SQTIHQWPATLVQPVGSPLSLECTVEGTSNPNLYWYRQAAGRGLQLLFYSVGIGQISSEVPQNLSASRPQDRQFILSSKKLLLSDSGFYLCAWRGQVGNQPQHFGDGTRLSIL.

This clonotype came up a few times. A much bigger clone sits one base away, suggesting this may be a read error. The chain employs TRBV11-2 and TRBJ2-4; D assignment may be TRBD1 or TRBD2 (5 bases each). Germline V CDR1 and CDR2: SGHAT, FQNNGV. With 1 base removed from V and 8 bases from J, the gap between germline ends came to 12 bases. This CDR3 has 14 residues. CDR3 nucleotide sequence: TGTGCCAGCAGCTTAGGTCAGTGGGGACACATTCAGTACTTC. Amino acid sequence: CASSLGQWGHIQYF.

This chain links TRBV7-2 with TRBJ2-5; 10 nucleotides match TRBD2. V was clipped by 0 bases and J by 6 bases; unmatched bases: 10. The V gene's germline CDR1 is SGHTA and CDR2 FQGNSA. The CDR3 contains 17 residues. The CDR3 spells CASSLALSSGGTKTQYF. CDR3 coding DNA: TGTGCCAGCAGCTTAGCGTTGAGTAGCGGGGGGACGAAGACCCAGTACTTC.

This clonotype came up a few times. This sequence joins TRBV20-1 and TRBJ2-1; 12 nucleotides agree with TRBD2. The CDR3 extends over 14 amino acids. V lost 5 bases to trimming and J lost 5 bases; unmatched junction nucleotides: 4. Germline V lookup: CDR1 DFQATT, CDR2 SNEGSKA (reference sequence). The CDR3, as DNA: TGCAGTGCTCGCGGACTAGCGGGGAACAATGAGCAGTTCTTC. It encodes CSARGLAGNNEQFF.

This clonotype was seen many times. The chain recombines TRBV14 with TRBJ2-3, with 9 bases matching TRBD1. J lost 6 bases, V lost 4 bases, and 5 bases had no gene match. Germline V gene lookup returns CDR1 SGHDN and CDR2 FVKESK. The CDR3 is 14 residues long. CDR3 nucleotides: TGTGCCAGCAGCCGGGACAGGGCGAGGGATACGCAGTATTTT. Translating gives CASSRDRARDTQYF.

This clonotype was found many times. This chain links TRBV20-1 with TRBJ2-3; 10 bases match TRBD2. V lost 3 bases and J lost 2; bases outside the gene matches: 5. The V gene's germline CDR1 is DFQATT and CDR2 SNEGSKA (reference sequence). This CDR3 region has 15 residues. The CDR3 protein is CSASASGSYTDTQYF. The CDR3 DNA reads as TGCAGTGCTAGCGCTAGCGGGAGCTACACAGATACGCAGTATTTT.

There are many counts of this clonotype. The rearrangement joins TRBV5-5 to TRBJ2-2; D gene ambiguous. V lost 3 bases to trimming and J lost 3 bases, with 18 bases between them. Germline-derived CDR1 and CDR2 are SGHKS and YYEKEE (reference sequence). This CDR3 region has 17 residues. The CDR3 reads CASSSPYLRSDTGELFF. CDR3 sequence (DNA): TGTGCCAGCAGCTCCCCGTACCTGAGAAGCGACACCGGGGAGCTGTTTTTT.

This clonotype was counted many times. The V call is TRBV12-3 or TRBV12-4, the J call TRBJ2-1; 7 bases map to TRBD1. V shed 3 bases, J shed 0 bases, and the junction held 5 bases outside the gene matches. CDR3 length equals 16 residues. CDR3 nucleotide sequence: TGTGCCAGCAGTTTCAGGGGGAGCTACTCCTACAATGAGCAGTTCTTC. Its translation is CASSFRGSYSYNEQFF.

This clonotype was observed many times. The chain combines TRBV7-2 with TRBJ2-7, with D possibly TRBD2 on 5 matching bases. Trimming left V 0 bases short and J 0 bases short, with 12 bases between. The CDR3 runs 16 residues. Germline CDR1 and CDR2: SGHTA and FQGNSA. The CDR3 nucleotides are TGTGCCAGCAGCTTAGCATCCCAGCGGAGCTCCTACGAGCAGTACTTC. It encodes CASSLASQRSSYEQYF.

This clonotype was seen a handful of times. Germline is not matched at one junction end, which may reflect a read error. CDR3 amino acids: CASSAGLAGGYEQYF. The CDR3 DNA reads TGCGCCAGCAGCGCGGGACTAGCGGGGGGCTACGAGCAGTACTTC. The rearrangement joins TRBV3-1 to TRBJ2-7; 15 positions match TRBD2. This CDR3 comprises 15 residues. Germline loops: CDR1 LGHDT, CDR2 YNNKEL (reference sequence).

J is TRBJ2-6 and V is TRBV29-1; D ambiguous. Deletions cut 5 bases from V and 0 bases from J, with 8 bases between. The germline CDR1 and CDR2 sequences are SQVTM and ANQGSEA. This CDR3 contains 14 residues. CDR3 amino acids: CSVKLLSGANVLTF. CDR3 nucleotides: TGCAGCGTTAAGCTCCTCTCTGGGGCCAACGTCCTGACTTTC.

In its sample, this clonotype was seen a few times. The gene calls are TRBV29-1 and TRBJ2-5, with D possibly matching TRBD1 (5 bases). Germline CDR1 and CDR2: SQVTM and ANQGSEA. Trimming stripped 6 bases from V and 1 base from J, with 9 bases between. The CDR3 contains 12 residues. The CDR3 sequence: CSVDSFQETQYF. The CDR3 DNA follows: TGCAGCGTCGACAGCTTCCAAGAGACCCAGTACTTC.

The sample holds many counts of this clonotype. The junction differs from germline at one of its ends, possibly a read error. The J gene is TRBJ1-6, the V gene TRBV7-9; possible D gene TRBD1, 6 bases. The CDR3 sequence is 19 residues long. Germline-derived CDR1 and CDR2 are SEHNR and FQNEAQ (reference sequence). The CDR3 reads CASSRIPVGTTSYHSPLHF. DNA for the CDR3: TGTGCCAGCAGCCGTATTCCCGTCGGGACAACCTCCTATCATTCACCCCTCCACTTT.